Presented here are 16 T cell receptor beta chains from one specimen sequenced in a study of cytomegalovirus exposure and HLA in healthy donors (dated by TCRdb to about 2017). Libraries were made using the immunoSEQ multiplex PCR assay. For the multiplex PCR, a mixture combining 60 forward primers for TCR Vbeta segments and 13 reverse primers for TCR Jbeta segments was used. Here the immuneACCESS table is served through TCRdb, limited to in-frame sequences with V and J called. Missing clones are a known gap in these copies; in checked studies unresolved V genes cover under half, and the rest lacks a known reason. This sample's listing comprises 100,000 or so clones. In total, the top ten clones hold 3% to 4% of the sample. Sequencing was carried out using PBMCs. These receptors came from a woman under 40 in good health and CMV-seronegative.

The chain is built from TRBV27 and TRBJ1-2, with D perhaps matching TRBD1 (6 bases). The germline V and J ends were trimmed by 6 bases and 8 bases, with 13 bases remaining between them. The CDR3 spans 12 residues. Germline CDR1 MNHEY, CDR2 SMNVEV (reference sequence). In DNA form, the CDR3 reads TGTGCCAGCAGGACCCAGGGGCGGGGCTACACCTTC. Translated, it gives CASRTQGRGYTF.

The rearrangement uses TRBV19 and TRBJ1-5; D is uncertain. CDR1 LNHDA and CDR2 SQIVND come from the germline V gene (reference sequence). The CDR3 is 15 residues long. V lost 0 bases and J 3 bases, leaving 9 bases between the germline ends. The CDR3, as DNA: TGTGCCAGTAGTATAGATCCAGGATTCAATCAGCCCCAGCATTTT. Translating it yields CASSIDPGFNQPQHF.

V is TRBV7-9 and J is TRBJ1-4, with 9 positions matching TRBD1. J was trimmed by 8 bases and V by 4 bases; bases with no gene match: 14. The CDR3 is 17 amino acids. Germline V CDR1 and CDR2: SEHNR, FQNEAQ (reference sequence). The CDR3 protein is CASSSDFRDREREKLFF. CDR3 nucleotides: TGTGCCAGCAGCTCCGATTTCCGGGACAGGGAAAGGGAAAAACTGTTTTTT.

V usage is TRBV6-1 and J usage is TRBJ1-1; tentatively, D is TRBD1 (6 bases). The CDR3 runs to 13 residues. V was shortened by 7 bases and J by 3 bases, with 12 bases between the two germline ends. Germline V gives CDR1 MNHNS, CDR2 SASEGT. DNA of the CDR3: TGTGCCAGCACCAAAAACAGGGACACTGAAGCTTTCTTT. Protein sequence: CASTKNRDTEAFF.

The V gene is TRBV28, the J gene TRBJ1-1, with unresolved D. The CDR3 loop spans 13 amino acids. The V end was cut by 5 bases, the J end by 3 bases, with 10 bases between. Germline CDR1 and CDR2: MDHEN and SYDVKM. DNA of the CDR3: TGTGCCAGCAGTCCAACCCGGTACACTGAAGCTTTCTTT. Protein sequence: CASSPTRYTEAFF.

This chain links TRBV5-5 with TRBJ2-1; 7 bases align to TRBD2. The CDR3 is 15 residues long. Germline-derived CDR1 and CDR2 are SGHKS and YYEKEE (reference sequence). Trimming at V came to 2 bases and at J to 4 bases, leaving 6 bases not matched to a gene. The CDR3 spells CASSLRLAQYNEQFF. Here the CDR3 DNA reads TGTGCCAGCAGCTTACGACTAGCTCAGTACAATGAGCAGTTCTTC.

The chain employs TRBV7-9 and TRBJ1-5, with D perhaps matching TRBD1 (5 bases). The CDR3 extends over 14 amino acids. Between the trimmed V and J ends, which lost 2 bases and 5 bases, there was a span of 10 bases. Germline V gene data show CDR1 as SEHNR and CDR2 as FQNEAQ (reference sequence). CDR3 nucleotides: TGTGCCAGCAGCTTATCAGGGAACGATCAGCCCCAGCATTTT. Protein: CASSLSGNDQPQHF.

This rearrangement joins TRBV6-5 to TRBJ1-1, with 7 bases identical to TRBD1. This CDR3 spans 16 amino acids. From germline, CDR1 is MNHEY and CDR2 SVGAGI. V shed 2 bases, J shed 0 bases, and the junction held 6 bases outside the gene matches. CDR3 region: CASSYETGTLNTEAFF. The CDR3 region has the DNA TGTGCCAGCAGTTACGAGACAGGGACTTTGAACACTGAAGCTTTCTTT.

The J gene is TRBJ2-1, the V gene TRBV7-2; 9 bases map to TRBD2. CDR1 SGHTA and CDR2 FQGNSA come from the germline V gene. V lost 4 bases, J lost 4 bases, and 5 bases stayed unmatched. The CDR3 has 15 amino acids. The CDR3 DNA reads TGTGCCAGCAGCTCGCGGACTAGCGATTACAATGAGCAGTTCTTC. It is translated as CASSSRTSDYNEQFF.

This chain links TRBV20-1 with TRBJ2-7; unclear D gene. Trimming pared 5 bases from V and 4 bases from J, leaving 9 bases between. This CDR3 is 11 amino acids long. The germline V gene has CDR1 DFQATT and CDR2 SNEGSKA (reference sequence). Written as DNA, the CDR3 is TGCAGTGCTTTTCAGGTTTACGAGCAGTACTTC. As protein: CSAFQVYEQYF.

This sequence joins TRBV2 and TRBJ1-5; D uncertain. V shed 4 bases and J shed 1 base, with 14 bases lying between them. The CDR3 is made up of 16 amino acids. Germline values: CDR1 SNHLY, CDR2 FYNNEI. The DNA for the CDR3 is TGTGCCAGCAGTGTAGGAGGAGGGCGAAGCAATCAGCCCCAGCATTTT. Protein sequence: CASSVGGGRSNQPQHF.

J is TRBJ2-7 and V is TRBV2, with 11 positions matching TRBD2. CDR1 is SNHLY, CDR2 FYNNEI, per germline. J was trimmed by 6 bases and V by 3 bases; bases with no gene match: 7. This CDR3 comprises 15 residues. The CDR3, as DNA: TGTGCCAGCAGTGATAGCGGGGGGGCCTTCAGCGAGCAGTACTTC. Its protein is CASSDSGGAFSEQYF. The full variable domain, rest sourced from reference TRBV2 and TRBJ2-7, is EPEVTQTPSHQVTQMGQEVILRCVPISNHLYFYWYRQILGQKVEFLVSFYNNEISEKSEIFDDQFSVERPDGSNFTLKIRSTKLEDSAMYFCASSDSGGAFSEQYFGPGTRLTVT.

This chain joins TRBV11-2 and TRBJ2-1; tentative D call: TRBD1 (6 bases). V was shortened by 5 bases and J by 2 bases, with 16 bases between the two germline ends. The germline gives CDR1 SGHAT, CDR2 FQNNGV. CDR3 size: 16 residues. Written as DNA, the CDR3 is TGTGCCAGCAGCCATCTCCAGGGGTCCACCTACAATGAGCAGTTCTTC. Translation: CASSHLQGSTYNEQFF.

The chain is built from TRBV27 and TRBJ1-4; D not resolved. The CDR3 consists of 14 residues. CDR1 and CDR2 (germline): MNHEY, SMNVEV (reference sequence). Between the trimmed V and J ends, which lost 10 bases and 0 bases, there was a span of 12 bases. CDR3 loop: CATRPGTTNEKLFF. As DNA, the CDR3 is TGTGCCACCCGACCCGGGACAACTAATGAAAAACTGTTTTTT.

In DNA form, the CDR3 reads TGTGCCAGCAGTGCTTACTACGAGCAGTACTTC. This gives the protein CASSAYYEQYF. The V and J genes are TRBV2 and TRBJ2-7; D call uncertain. V shed 4 bases and J shed 3 bases, with 4 bases lying between them. The CDR3 covers 11 residues. Germline V gene data show CDR1 as SNHLY and CDR2 as FYNNEI.

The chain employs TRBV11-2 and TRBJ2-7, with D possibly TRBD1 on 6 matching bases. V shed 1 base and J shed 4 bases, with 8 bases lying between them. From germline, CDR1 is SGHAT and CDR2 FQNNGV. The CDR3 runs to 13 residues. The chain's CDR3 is CASSLGGPYEQYF. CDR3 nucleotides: TGTGCCAGCAGCTTAGGGGGGCCTTACGAGCAGTACTTC.